The 11 T cell receptor beta chains below were found in one sample sequenced in a study of beta chain features in type 1 diabetes. Overall study findings and caveats: All four CD4+ subsets of Type 1 diabetes patients contained TCRB CDR3s that were moderately but significantly shorter.

Sequencing targeted expressed TCRB transcripts, as all isolated RNA had been reverse transcribed. Sequenced by immunoSEQ multiplex PCR; TCRdb stores in-frame clones only, minus some. The sample includes 680,000 or so clones, around an eighth of them seen just once. Their antigens remain unidentified. The sequenced sample consisted of naive CD4+ T cells from blood. Receptors originate from a man between 18 and 29 years old with type 1 diabetes.

This clone has only a few counts. The gene calls are TRBV28 and TRBJ2-6, with D uncertain. The CDR3 length is 13 residues. V shed 9 bases and J shed 0 bases, with 6 bases lying between them. Per germline, CDR1 MDHEN and CDR2 SYDVKM. The CDR3 DNA is TGTGCCAGTCTCACCTCTGGGGCCAACGTCCTGACTTTC. It specifies CASLTSGANVLTF.

Regarding this clone: The sample contains more than one DNA sequence encoding this CDR3. The chain couples TRBV18 to TRBJ2-5; 7 bases are a match to TRBD1. The V gene end was trimmed by 4 bases and the J gene end by 4 bases; junction bases not matched to a gene: 0. The CDR3 has 12 residues. Germline CDR1 KGHSH, CDR2 LQKENI. CDR3 region: CASSRQGETQYF. DNA for the CDR3: TGTGCCAGCTCACGACAGGGAGAGACCCAGTACTTC.

The rearrangement links TRBV27 to TRBJ2-1, with D maybe TRBD1 (6 bases). Germline V CDR1 and CDR2: MNHEY, SMNVEV (reference sequence). V was pared by 8 bases and J by 3 bases, with 14 bases between. The length of the CDR3 is 14 residues. The CDR3 loop is CASRRGSRYNEQFF. DNA for the CDR3: TGTGCCAGCCGCAGGGGCTCACGCTACAATGAGCAGTTCTTC.

The CDR3 coding sequence is TGCGCCAGCAGCTTGGGTGCAGGGGTCTCCTACAATGAGCAGTTCTTC. The encoded protein is CASSLGAGVSYNEQFF. The chain links TRBV5-1 to TRBJ2-1; tentatively, D is TRBD1 (6 bases). V was clipped by 0 bases and J by 0 bases, with 10 bases between them. The germline V gene encodes CDR1 SGHRS and CDR2 YFSETQ. The CDR3 contains 16 residues.

This chain uses TRBV10-3 with TRBJ2-2; 9 bases are a match to TRBD2. V shed 2 bases, J shed 5 bases, and the junction held 12 bases outside the gene matches. The germline CDR1 and CDR2 sequences are ENHRY and SYGVKD. The CDR3 consists of 18 residues. The CDR3 loop is CAISETEDGLASTGELFF. The CDR3 DNA reads TGTGCCATCAGTGAGACAGAAGACGGACTAGCGTCTACCGGGGAGCTGTTTTTT.

This clone has just a few counts. The chain joins TRBV4-1 to TRBJ1-5; tentative D call: TRBD1 (5 bases). V was cut by 3 bases and J by 4 bases, with 13 bases left in between. CDR1 MGHRA and CDR2 YSYEKL come from the germline V gene. The CDR3 loop spans 15 amino acids. CDR3 sequence: CASSHDSGGNQPQHF. The CDR3 nucleotides are TGCGCCAGCAGCCACGACAGTGGGGGAAATCAGCCCCAGCATTTT.

J is TRBJ1-1 and V is TRBV7-9; D is possibly TRBD1 (6 bases). Germline lookup yields CDR1 SEHNR and CDR2 FQNEAQ (reference sequence). There are 14 residues in the CDR3. Trimming pared 5 bases from V and 3 bases from J, leaving 13 bases between. CDR3 DNA: TGTGCCAGCAGCGCGTCACAGGGATACACTGAAGCTTTCTTT. It yields the protein CASSASQGYTEAFF.

The chain couples TRBV9 to TRBJ1-1; the D is unclear. There are 12 residues in the CDR3. CDR1 is SGDLS and CDR2 is YYNGEE in the germline V gene. V was clipped by 4 bases and J by 6 bases, with 10 bases between them. In DNA, the CDR3 is TGTGCCAGCAGCCAGAGCGAGTCTGAAGCTTTCTTT. Amino acid sequence: CASSQSESEAFF.

The table lists this clone with a few counts. The chain links TRBV9 to TRBJ2-7; no reliable D call. The CDR3 consists of 10 residues. The germline V gene encodes CDR1 SGDLS and CDR2 YYNGEE. Trimming pared 1 base from V and 5 bases from J, leaving 1 base between. Written as DNA, the CDR3 is TGTGCCAGCAGCGTAAACGAGCAGTACTTC. As protein: CASSVNEQYF. Complete variable domain (other parts from reference TRBV9 and TRBJ2-7): DSGVTQTPKHLITATGQRVTLRCSPRSGDLSVYWYQQSLDQGLQFLIQYYNGEERAKGNILERFSAQQFPDLHSELNLSSLELGDSALYFCASSVNEQYFGPGTRLTVT.

This clone turned up a few times. The gene calls are TRBV2 and TRBJ2-5, with 10 bases identical to TRBD2. The trim removed 7 bases at V and 1 base at J, leaving 3 bases unmatched. Per the germline V gene, CDR1 is SNHLY and CDR2 is FYNNEI. The CDR3 is 14 amino acids. The CDR3 is CASTVAGGQETQYF. The DNA for the CDR3 is TGTGCCAGCACCGTAGCGGGGGGCCAAGAGACCCAGTACTTC.

The chain uses TRBV18 and TRBJ1-1, with D uncertain. The germline gives CDR1 KGHSH, CDR2 LQKENI. Trimming removed 3 bases from V and 1 base from J, with 9 bases in between. The length of the CDR3 is 14 residues. Written as DNA, the CDR3 is TGTGCCAGCTCACCTTTCGACGAGAACACTGAAGCTTTCTTT. This encodes CASSPFDENTEAFF.